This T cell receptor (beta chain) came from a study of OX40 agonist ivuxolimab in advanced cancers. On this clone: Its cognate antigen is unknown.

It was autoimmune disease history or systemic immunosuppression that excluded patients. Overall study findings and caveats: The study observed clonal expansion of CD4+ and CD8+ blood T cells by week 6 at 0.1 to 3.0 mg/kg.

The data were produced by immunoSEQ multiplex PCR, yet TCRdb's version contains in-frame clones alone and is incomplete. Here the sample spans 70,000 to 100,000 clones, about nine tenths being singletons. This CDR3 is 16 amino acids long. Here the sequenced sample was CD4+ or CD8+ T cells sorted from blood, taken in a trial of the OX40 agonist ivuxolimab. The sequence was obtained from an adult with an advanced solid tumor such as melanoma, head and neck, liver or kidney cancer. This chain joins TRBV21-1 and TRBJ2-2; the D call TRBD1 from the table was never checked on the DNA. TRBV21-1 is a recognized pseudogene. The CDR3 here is CASSEPGQGNTGELFF. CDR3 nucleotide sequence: TGTGCCAGCAGCGAGCCGGGACAGGGGAACACCGGGGAGCTGTTTTTT.